This T cell receptor beta chain derives from a study of blood T cell repertoires in COVID-19. Study information: Acute and convalescent COVID-19 specimens originated in the United States, Italy and Spain.

Repertoires were generated with immunoSEQ multiplex PCR, while TCRdb's copy carries only in-frame clones and drops some. The repertoire includes some 300,000 clones, around nine tenths of them detected once, and roughly 2% sits in the top ten. Participants were aged about 18 to 95 years, lived in roughly 23 US areas, and enrolled virtually. This CDR3 comprises 14 residues. Trimming removed 7 bases from V and 3 bases from J; junction bases left unmatched: 5. Germline values: CDR1 LNHDA, CDR2 SQIVND (reference sequence). This TCR derives from a woman between 55 and 75 years old in a cohort exposed to, infected with or recovered from COVID-19 (not recorded which). The sequencing input was PBMCs or T cells enriched from blood (not recorded which). This chain uses TRBV19 with TRBJ1-2; 10 positions match TRBD1. CDR3 DNA: TGTGCCAGTAAGGGGACAGGGGAAGACTATGGCTACACCTTC. Its protein is CASKGTGEDYGYTF.